Shown below are 24 T cell receptor beta chains from a single sample sequenced in a study of blood T cell repertoires in COVID-19. Libraries were prepared by immunoSEQ multiplex PCR; TCRdb keeps only in-frame clonotypes and omits some of them. The table has fewer than 350,000 clones, 88% seen once. Sequenced material: peripheral blood. These receptors came from a man aged 18-30 years with active or convalescent COVID-19.

The chain uses TRBV2 and TRBJ1-5; TRBD1 might be the D (6 bases). V was trimmed by 1 base and J by 3 bases, leaving 13 bases between them. The CDR3 is 16 amino acids. CDR1 is SNHLY, CDR2 FYNNEI, per germline. CDR3 sequence (DNA): TGTGCCAGCAGTGAAGTGGAAGGGGGTTTCAATCAGCCCCAGCATTTT. Protein: CASSEVEGGFNQPQHF.

The chain combines TRBV7-9 with TRBJ2-3; D is ambiguous. V dropped 5 bases and J dropped 6 bases, with 12 bases sitting between them. From germline, CDR1 is SEHNR and CDR2 FQNEAQ (reference sequence). The CDR3 spans 13 residues. The CDR3 DNA sequence: TGTGCCAGCAGCGCTTACTCGGAGGATACGCAGTATTTT. Its translation: CASSAYSEDTQYF.

The rearrangement links TRBV4-2 to TRBJ2-3; D not certain. Germline loops: CDR1 LGHNA, CDR2 YNFKEQ. CDR3 length: 14 amino acids. Deletions cut 4 bases from V and 4 bases from J, with 12 bases between. The CDR3 DNA follows: TGTGCCAGCAGCCCCCCCCGCTCGGCAGATACGCAGTATTTT. This translates into CASSPPRSADTQYF.

This clone was seen a handful of times. The chain combines TRBV27 with TRBJ1-2, with 11 nucleotides matching TRBD1. V shed 6 bases and J 8 bases; nucleotides not matched to a gene: 8. The CDR3 totals 14 residues. Germline-derived CDR1 and CDR2 are MNHEY and SMNVEV (reference sequence). This CDR3 reads CASSEDRGRLGYTF. CDR3 DNA sequence: TGTGCCAGCAGCGAGGACAGGGGGCGCCTGGGCTACACCTTC.

CDR3 sequence reads: CASSPPGQLGTYNEQFF. DNA of the CDR3: TGTGCCAGCTCACCCCCCGGCCAGTTGGGGACTTACAATGAGCAGTTCTTC. J is TRBJ2-1 and V is TRBV18, with a possible D match to TRBD2 (6 bases). The CDR3 extends over 17 amino acids. The V end lost 3 bases, the J end lost 4 bases, and 19 bases lay between the germline ends. Germline CDR1 is KGHSH and CDR2 is LQKENI.

The genes are TRBV7-8 and TRBJ2-7; 7 nucleotides agree with TRBD1. The CDR3 totals 14 residues. J gave up 3 bases and V 4 bases, and 6 bases lay outside the gene matches. Germline V gene data show CDR1 as SGHVS and CDR2 as FQNEAQ. The CDR3 reads CASSSGTAGYEQYF. The CDR3, as DNA: TGTGCCAGCAGCTCAGGGACAGCCGGCTACGAGCAGTACTTC.

This rearrangement joins TRBV19 to TRBJ1-6, with TRBD1 matching 7 bases. Looked up from germline, CDR1 is LNHDA and CDR2 is SQIVND (reference sequence). The V and J ends lost 5 bases and 17 bases, in that order; junction bases with no gene match: 6. This CDR3 spans 11 amino acids. The CDR3 loop reads CASSSTGIVHF. The CDR3 nucleotides read TGTGCCAGTAGTTCGACAGGGATCGTCCACTTT.

The chain links TRBV19 to TRBJ1-1; TRBD1 aligns across 7 bases. Trimming took 10 bases from V and 7 from J; bases not matched to a gene: 9. CDR3 length equals 12 residues. Germline CDR1 and CDR2: LNHDA and SQIVND (reference sequence). The CDR3 DNA reads TGTGCCACCAGGACAGGCCCTCGTGAAGCTTTCTTT. Its translation: CATRTGPREAFF.

A few counts support this clone. J is TRBJ1-1 and V is TRBV20-1; TRBD1 matches 8 bases. This CDR3 spans 10 amino acids. V lost 5 bases to trimming and J lost 10 bases; unmatched junction nucleotides: 3. Germline assignment: CDR1 DFQATT and CDR2 SNEGSKA (reference sequence). Written as DNA, the CDR3 is TGCAGTGCTTGGACAGGGCGAGCTTTCTTT. This encodes CSAWTGRAFF.

The chain has TRBV25-1 and TRBJ1-4; D not resolved. The CDR3 contains 14 residues. V lost 7 bases to trimming and J lost 5 bases, with 14 bases between them. Germline CDR1 and CDR2: MGHDK and SYGVNS. The CDR3 DNA reads TGTGCCAGCACCAAAACAGAAACGAATGAAAAACTGTTTTTT. It specifies CASTKTETNEKLFF.

The chain joins TRBV6-1 to TRBJ1-6; no firm D call. There are 14 residues in the CDR3. The ends were cut back, 3 bases at V and 8 bases at J, with 11 bases in the middle. Germline values: CDR1 MNHNS, CDR2 SASEGT. CDR3 bases: TGTGCCAGCAGTGATGGGGAGCCCTATTCACCCCTCCACTTT. Its protein product is CASSDGEPYSPLHF.

The gene calls are TRBV7-2 and TRBJ1-2, with TRBD1 matching over 9 bases. The germline V gene has CDR1 SGHTA and CDR2 FQGNSA. CDR3 size: 14 residues. The ends lost 4 bases at V and 4 bases at J; junction bases unmatched: 4. The CDR3 reads CASSSTGGGYGYTF. The CDR3 nucleotides are TGTGCCAGCAGCTCGACAGGGGGGGGCTATGGCTACACCTTC.

The gene calls are TRBV19 and TRBJ2-1; TRBD2 agrees at 11 bases. Germline-derived CDR1 and CDR2 are LNHDA and SQIVND (reference sequence). The CDR3 sequence is 19 residues long. V trimming: 7 bases; J trimming: 6 bases; junction bases outside the gene matches: 20. The chain's CDR3 is CASTKSSGGYILSLNEQFF. As DNA, the CDR3 is TGTGCCAGTACCAAATCTAGCGGGGGGTATATCCTCTCCCTCAATGAGCAGTTCTTC.

The rearrangement joins TRBV9 to TRBJ1-2; TRBD1 matches at 8 bases. The CDR3 totals 14 residues. The germline CDR1 and CDR2 sequences are SGDLS and YYNGEE. J lost 6 bases, V lost 3 bases, and 7 bases had no gene match. CDR3 protein: CASSAGQGYDGYTF. CDR3 nucleotide sequence: TGTGCCAGCAGCGCCGGACAGGGTTATGATGGCTACACCTTC.

The V gene is TRBV24-1, the J gene TRBJ2-2; D not resolved. In germline, CDR1 is KGHDR, CDR2 SFDVKD. Trimming shortened V by 4 bases and J by 6 bases, and 8 bases separated the two germline ends. This CDR3 region has 13 residues. DNA of the CDR3: TGTGCCACCAGTGAGTCTGGAGCCGGGGAGCTGTTTTTT. Its translation: CATSESGAGELFF.

J is TRBJ2-3 and V is TRBV18; tentative D call: TRBD2 (6 bases). The germline V gene encodes CDR1 KGHSH and CDR2 LQKENI. V lost 3 bases and J lost 0, with 10 bases in between. There are 15 residues in the CDR3. DNA for the CDR3: TGTGCCAGCTCACCTGGACGGGGGAGCACAGATACGCAGTATTTT. Translating it yields CASSPGRGSTDTQYF.

This sequence joins TRBV3-1 (or the pseudogene TRBV3-2) and TRBJ2-2, with D perhaps matching TRBD2 (5 bases). Trimming pared 0 bases from V and 5 bases from J, leaving 16 bases between. The CDR3 spans 17 residues. CDR1 and CDR2 from the germline V gene are LGHDT and YNNKEL (reference sequence). CDR3 bases: TGTGCCAGCAGCCAAGATTTGGAGGTTATGGGAACCGGGGAGCTGTTTTTT. Translated: CASSQDLEVMGTGELFF.

The chain carries TRBV6-2 or TRBV6-3 and TRBJ2-3, with D unclear. V was shortened by 0 bases and J by 2 bases, with 9 bases between the two germline ends. This CDR3 region has 15 residues. Germline CDR1 MNHEY, CDR2 SVGEGT. CDR3 nucleotides: TGTGCCAGCAGTTACTCTTTAGCATTCACAGATACGCAGTATTTT. This codes for CASSYSLAFTDTQYF.

CDR3 DNA: TGCGCCAGCAGCCAAGGGACAGGCTTCAATCAGCCCCAGCATTTT. Amino acids: CASSQGTGFNQPQHF. V and J are TRBV4-1 and TRBJ1-5, with 7 positions matching TRBD1. The CDR3 spans 15 residues. Germline CDR1 and CDR2: MGHRA and YSYEKL. The ends lost 1 base at V and 3 bases at J; junction bases unmatched: 3.

This clone was detected only once. The chain employs TRBV7-9 and TRBJ2-3; D is possibly TRBD1 (5 bases). The germline CDR1 and CDR2 sequences are SEHNR and FQNEAQ (reference sequence). The CDR3 has 17 amino acids. V was pared by 5 bases and J by 1 base, with 19 bases between. DNA for the CDR3: TGTGCCAGCAGCCCCCATTGGGGCGTCTGGGGCACAGATACGCAGTATTTT. This encodes CASSPHWGVWGTDTQYF.

To note about this clone: This clone may be a read error of a much larger clone one base away. The rearrangement joins TRBV12-3 or TRBV12-4 to TRBJ1-5; the D is unclear. The CDR3 is 12 amino acids. Trimming left V 7 bases short and J 3 bases short, with 7 bases between. The CDR3, as DNA: TGTGCCAGCACTTTCCTCAATCAGCCCCAGCATTTT. It encodes CASTFLNQPQHF.

This clone was seen at least ten times. This chain links TRBV5-6 with TRBJ1-2, with a possible D match to TRBD1 (5 bases). The CDR3 extends over 16 amino acids. Trimming removed 4 bases at V and 3 bases at J, with 19 bases between. The V gene's germline CDR1 is SGHDT and CDR2 YYEEEE. The CDR3 protein is CASSGRVIVAHYGYTF. CDR3 nucleotides: TGTGCCAGCAGCGGCAGGGTAATAGTGGCCCACTATGGCTACACCTTC.

For the CDR3, the DNA is TGTGCCAGCGGTAGCGGGGGGGCCTTGAATGAGCAGTTCTTC. Translating gives CASGSGGALNEQFF. The chain combines TRBV28 with TRBJ2-1; TRBD2 matches at 11 bases. Germline CDR1 is MDHEN and CDR2 is SYDVKM. CDR3 length equals 14 residues. After removal of 8 bases from V and 7 bases from J, the junction contained 7 bases not matched to a gene. The full variable domain, its missing parts supplied by reference TRBV28 and TRBJ2-1, is DVKVTQSSRYLVKRTGEKVFLECVQDMDHENMFWYRQDPGLGLRLIYFSYDVKMKEKGDIPEGYSVSREKKERFSLILESASTNQTSMYLCASGSGGALNEQFFGPGTRLTVL.

The chain uses TRBV6-2 or TRBV6-3 and TRBJ2-3; tentative D call: TRBD2 (5 bases). The germline CDR1 and CDR2 sequences are MNHEY and SVGEGT. The CDR3 has 19 amino acids. Trimming took off 6 bases at V and 0 bases at J, with 25 bases between the two ends. The CDR3 nucleotides are TGTGCCAGCAGCCTCTGGCGCCAGTGGGGAGCTCCTAGCACAGATACGCAGTATTTT. It encodes CASSLWRQWGAPSTDTQYF.